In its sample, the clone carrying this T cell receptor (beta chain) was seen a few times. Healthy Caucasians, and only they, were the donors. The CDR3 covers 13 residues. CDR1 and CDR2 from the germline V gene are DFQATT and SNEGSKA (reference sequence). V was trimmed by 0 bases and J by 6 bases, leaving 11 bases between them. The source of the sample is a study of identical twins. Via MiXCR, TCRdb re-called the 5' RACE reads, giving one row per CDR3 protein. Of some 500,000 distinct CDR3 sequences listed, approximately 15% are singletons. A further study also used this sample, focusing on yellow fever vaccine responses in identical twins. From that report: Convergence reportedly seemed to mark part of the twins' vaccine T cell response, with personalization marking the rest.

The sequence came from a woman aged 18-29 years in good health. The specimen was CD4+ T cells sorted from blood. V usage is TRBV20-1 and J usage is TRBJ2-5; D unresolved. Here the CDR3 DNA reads TGCAGTGCTAGAGATCTTACGGAGAAGACCCAGTACTTC. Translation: CSARDLTEKTQYF.